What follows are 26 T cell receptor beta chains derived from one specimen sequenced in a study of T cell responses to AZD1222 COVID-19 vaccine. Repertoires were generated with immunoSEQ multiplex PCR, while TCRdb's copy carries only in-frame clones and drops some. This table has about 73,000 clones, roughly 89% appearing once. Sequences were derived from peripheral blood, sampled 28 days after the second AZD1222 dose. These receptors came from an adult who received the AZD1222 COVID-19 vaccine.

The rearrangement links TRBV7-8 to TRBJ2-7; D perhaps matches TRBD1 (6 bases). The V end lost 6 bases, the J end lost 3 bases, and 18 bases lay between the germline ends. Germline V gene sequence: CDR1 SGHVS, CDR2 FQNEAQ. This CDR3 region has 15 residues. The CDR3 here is CASRPPGTRNYEQYF. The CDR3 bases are TGTGCCAGCAGACCTCCCGGGACAAGGAACTACGAGCAGTACTTC. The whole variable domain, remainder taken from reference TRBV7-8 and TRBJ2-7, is GAGVSQSPRYKVAKRGQDVALRCDPISGHVSLFWYQQALGQGPEFLTYFQNEAQLDKSGLPSDRFFAERPEGSVSTLKIQRTQQEDSAVYLCASRPPGTRNYEQYFGPGTRLTVT.

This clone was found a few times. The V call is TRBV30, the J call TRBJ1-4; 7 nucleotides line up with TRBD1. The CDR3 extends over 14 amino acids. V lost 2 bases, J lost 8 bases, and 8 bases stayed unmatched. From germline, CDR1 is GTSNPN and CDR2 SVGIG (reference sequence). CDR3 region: CAWSHRGGWEKLFF. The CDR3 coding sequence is TGTGCCTGGAGTCACAGGGGAGGTTGGGAAAAACTGTTTTTT.

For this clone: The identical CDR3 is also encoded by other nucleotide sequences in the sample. For the CDR3, the DNA is TGCAGCGTTGAAGGCGGGGTTGGTCAGCCCCAGCATTTT. This sequence encodes CSVEGGVGQPQHF. The V and J genes are TRBV29-1 and TRBJ1-5; D call uncertain. Between the trimmed V and J ends, which lost 1 base and 6 bases, there was a span of 10 bases. CDR1 is SQVTM, CDR2 ANQGSEA, per germline. The CDR3 is 13 amino acids.

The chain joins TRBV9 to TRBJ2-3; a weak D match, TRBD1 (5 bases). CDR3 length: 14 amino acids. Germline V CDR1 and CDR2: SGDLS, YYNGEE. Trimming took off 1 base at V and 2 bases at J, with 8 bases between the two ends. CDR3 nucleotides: TGTGCCAGCAGCGTAACCAGGGTCACAGATACGCAGTATTTT. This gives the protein CASSVTRVTDTQYF.

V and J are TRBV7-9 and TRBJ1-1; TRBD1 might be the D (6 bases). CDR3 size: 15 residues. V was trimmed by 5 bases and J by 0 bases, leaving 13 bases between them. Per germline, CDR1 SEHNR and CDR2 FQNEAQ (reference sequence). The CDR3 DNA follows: TGTGCCAGCAGCGCAGGACAGAGAATGAACACTGAAGCTTTCTTT. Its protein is CASSAGQRMNTEAFF.

CDR3 region: CASNRVSYEQYF. The CDR3 DNA follows: TGTGCCAGCAATCGGGTATCCTACGAGCAGTACTTC. The V and J genes are TRBV2 and TRBJ2-7; D call uncertain. The CDR3 sequence is 12 residues long. Germline lookup yields CDR1 SNHLY and CDR2 FYNNEI. V shed 7 bases and J shed 1 base, with 8 bases lying between them.

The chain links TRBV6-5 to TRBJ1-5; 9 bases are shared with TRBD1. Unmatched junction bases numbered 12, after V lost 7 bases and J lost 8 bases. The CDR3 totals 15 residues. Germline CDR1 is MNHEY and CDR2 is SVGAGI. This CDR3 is CASTKGQGPREPQHF. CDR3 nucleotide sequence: TGTGCCAGCACTAAGGGACAGGGCCCACGGGAGCCCCAGCATTTT.

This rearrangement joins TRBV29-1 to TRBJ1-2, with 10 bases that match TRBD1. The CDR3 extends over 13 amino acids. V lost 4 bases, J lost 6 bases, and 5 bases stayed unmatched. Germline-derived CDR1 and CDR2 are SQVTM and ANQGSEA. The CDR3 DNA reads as TGCAGCGTTGGGGCGACAGGGGGCGATGGCTACACCTTC. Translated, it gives CSVGATGGDGYTF.

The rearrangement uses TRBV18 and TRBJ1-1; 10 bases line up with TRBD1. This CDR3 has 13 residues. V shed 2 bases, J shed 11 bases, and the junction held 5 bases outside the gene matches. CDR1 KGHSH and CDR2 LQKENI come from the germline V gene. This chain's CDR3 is CASSPGDRGTAFF. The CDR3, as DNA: TGTGCCAGCTCACCAGGGGACAGGGGAACGGCTTTCTTT.

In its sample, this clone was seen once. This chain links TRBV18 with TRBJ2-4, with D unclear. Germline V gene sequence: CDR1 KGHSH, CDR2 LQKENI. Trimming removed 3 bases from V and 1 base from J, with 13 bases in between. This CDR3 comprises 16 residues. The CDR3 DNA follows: TGTGCCAGCTCACCGGTACGGGCTCTCGCCAAAAACATTCAGTACTTC. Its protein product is CASSPVRALAKNIQYF.

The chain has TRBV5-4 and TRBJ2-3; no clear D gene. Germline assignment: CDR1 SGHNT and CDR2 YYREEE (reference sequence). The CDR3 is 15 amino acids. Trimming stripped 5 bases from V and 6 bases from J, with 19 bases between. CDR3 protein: CASSSRVDRPDTQYF. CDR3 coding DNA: TGTGCCAGCAGTTCCCGGGTTGATAGACCGGATACGCAGTATTTT. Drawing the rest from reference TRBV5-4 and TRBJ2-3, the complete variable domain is ETGVTQSPTHLIKTRGQQVTLRCSSQSGHNTVSWYQQALGQGPQFIFQYYREEENGRGNFPPRFSGLQFPNYSSELNVNALELDDSALYLCASSSRVDRPDTQYFGPGTRLTVL.

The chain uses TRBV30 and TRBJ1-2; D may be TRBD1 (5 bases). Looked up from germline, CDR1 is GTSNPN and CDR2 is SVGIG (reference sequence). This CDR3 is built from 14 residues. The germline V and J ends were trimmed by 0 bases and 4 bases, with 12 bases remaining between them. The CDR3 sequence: CAWSVRQGVYGYTF. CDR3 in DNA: TGTGCCTGGAGTGTTAGGCAGGGCGTCTATGGCTACACCTTC. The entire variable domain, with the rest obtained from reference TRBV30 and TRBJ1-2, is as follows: SQTIHQWPATLVQPVGSPLSLECTVEGTSNPNLYWYRQAAGRGLQLLFYSVGIGQISSEVPQNLSASRPQDRQFILSSKKLLLSDSGFYLCAWSVRQGVYGYTFGSGTRLTVV.

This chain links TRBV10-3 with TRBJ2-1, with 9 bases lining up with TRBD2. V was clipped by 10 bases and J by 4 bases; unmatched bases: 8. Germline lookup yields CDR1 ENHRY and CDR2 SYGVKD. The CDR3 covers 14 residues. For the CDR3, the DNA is TGTGCCACCGGCCCGCGGGAGGGTTACAATGAGCAGTTCTTC. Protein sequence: CATGPREGYNEQFF.

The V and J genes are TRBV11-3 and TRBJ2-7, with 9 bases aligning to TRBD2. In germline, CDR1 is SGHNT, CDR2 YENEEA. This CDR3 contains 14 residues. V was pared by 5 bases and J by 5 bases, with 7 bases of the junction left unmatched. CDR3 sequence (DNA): TGTGCCAGCAGCCCCGGGGGGACTAGCAACGAGCAGTACTTC. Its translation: CASSPGGTSNEQYF.

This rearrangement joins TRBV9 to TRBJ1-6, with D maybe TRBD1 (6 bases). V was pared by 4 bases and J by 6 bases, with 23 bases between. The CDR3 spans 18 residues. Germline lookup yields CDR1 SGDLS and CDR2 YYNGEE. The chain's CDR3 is CASSLGVPPGQSNSPLHF. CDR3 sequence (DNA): TGTGCCAGCAGCCTAGGGGTCCCCCCAGGACAGTCTAATTCACCCCTCCACTTT. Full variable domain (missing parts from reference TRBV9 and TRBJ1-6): DSGVTQTPKHLITATGQRVTLRCSPRSGDLSVYWYQQSLDQGLQFLIQYYNGEERAKGNILERFSAQQFPDLHSELNLSSLELGDSALYFCASSLGVPPGQSNSPLHFGNGTRLTVT.

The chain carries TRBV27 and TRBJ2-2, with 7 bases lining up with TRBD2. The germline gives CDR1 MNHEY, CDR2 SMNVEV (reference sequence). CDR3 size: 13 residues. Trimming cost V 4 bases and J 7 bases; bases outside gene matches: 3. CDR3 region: CASSWLADGELFF. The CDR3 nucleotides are TGTGCCAGCAGTTGGCTAGCGGACGGGGAGCTGTTTTTT.

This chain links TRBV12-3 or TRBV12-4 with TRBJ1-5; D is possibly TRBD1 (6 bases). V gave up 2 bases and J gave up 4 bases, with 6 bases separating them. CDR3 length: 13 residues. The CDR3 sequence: CASSLTGNQPQHF. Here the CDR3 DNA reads TGTGCCAGCAGTTTAACAGGGAATCAGCCCCAGCATTTT.

CDR3 amino acids: CASSEVWDRGPPYEQYV. CDR3 in DNA: TGTGCCAGCAGTGAAGTATGGGACAGGGGGCCCCCCTACGAGCAGTACGTC. The chain has TRBV2 and TRBJ2-7, with 12 bases identical to TRBD1. From germline, CDR1 is SNHLY and CDR2 FYNNEI. The J segment lost 2 bases and the V segment lost 1 base, leaving 6 bases of the junction unmatched. The CDR3 extends over 17 amino acids.

Here the CDR3 reads CASSIGHFDTQYF. The DNA for the CDR3 is TGTGCCAGTAGTATTGGACATTTCGATACGCAGTATTTT. This chain joins TRBV19 and TRBJ2-3; maybe TRBD1 (5 bases). Germline CDR1 LNHDA, CDR2 SQIVND (reference sequence). This CDR3 comprises 13 residues. V lost 3 bases and J lost 6, with 10 bases in between.

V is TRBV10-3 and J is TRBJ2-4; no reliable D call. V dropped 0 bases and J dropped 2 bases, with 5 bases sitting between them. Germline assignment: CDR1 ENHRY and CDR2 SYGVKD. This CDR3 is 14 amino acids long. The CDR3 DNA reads TGTGCCATCAGTGAGTCGCCTACCAAAAACATTCAGTACTTC. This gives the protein CAISESPTKNIQYF.

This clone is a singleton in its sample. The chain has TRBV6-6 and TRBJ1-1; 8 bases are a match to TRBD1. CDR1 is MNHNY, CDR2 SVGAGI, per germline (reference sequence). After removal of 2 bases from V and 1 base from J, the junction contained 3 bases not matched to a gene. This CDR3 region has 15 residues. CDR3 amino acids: CASSYPTGENTEAFF. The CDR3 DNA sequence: TGTGCCAGCAGTTACCCGACAGGGGAGAACACTGAAGCTTTCTTT.

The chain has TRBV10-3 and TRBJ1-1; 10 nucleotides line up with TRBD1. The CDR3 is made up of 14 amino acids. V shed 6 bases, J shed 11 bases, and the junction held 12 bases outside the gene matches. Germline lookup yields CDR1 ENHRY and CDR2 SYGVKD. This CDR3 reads CAISSTRDRGEAFF. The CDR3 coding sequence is TGTGCCATCAGCTCGACACGGGACAGGGGTGAGGCTTTCTTT.

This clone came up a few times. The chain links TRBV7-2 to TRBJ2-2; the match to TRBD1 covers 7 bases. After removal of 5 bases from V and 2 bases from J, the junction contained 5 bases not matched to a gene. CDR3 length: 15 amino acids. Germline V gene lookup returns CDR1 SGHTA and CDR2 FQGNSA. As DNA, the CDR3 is TGTGCCAGCAGCGGAGACAGGGTAAACACCGGGGAGCTGTTTTTT. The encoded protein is CASSGDRVNTGELFF.

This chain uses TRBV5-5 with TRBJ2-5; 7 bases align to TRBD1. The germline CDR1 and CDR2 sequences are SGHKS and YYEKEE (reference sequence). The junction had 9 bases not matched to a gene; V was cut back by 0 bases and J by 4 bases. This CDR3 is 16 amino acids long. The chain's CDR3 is CASSLATGRWGETQYF. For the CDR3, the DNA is TGTGCCAGCAGCTTGGCGACAGGGCGATGGGGAGAGACCCAGTACTTC.

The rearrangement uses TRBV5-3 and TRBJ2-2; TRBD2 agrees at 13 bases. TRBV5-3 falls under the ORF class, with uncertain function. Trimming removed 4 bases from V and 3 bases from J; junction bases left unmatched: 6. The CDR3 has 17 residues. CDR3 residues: CARSARLAGGYTGELFF. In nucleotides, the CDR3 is TGTGCCAGAAGCGCCCGACTAGCGGGGGGCTACACCGGGGAGCTGTTTTTT.

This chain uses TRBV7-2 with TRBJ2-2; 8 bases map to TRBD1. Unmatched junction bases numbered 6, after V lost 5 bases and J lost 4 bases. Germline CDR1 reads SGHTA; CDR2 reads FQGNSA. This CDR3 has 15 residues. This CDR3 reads CASSLGQVGTGELFF. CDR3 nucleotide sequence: TGTGCCAGCAGCCTGGGACAGGTTGGCACCGGGGAGCTGTTTTTT.